The rows below give T cell receptor beta chains drawn from one sample of a study of PD-L1 blockade in urothelial cancer. Repertoires were generated with immunoSEQ multiplex PCR, while TCRdb's copy carries only in-frame clones and drops some. Found here are 25,000 to 30,000 clones, about 90% of them singletons; the top ten hold around 3.2%. This specimen was PBMCs, taken around atezolizumab (anti-PD-L1) treatment. Receptors were obtained from a man between 50 and 59 years old with urothelial cancer. The CDR3 runs from the conserved cysteine through the conserved F or W. D genes are given only for firm matches. Rows give clone size only sometimes, using once, few, many, or a class for an expanded clone.

CSAPLAVEFF	TGCAGTGCTCCGCTTGCGGTCGAGTTCTTC	TRBJ2-1	NA	NA	TRBV20-1
CASSFRLAGALGNEQFF	TGTGCCAGCAGCTTTAGACTAGCGGGAGCCCTAGGGAATGAGCAGTTCTTC	TRBJ2-1	few	TRBD2	TRBV5-5
CASSGMRTGMGANYGYTF	TGTGCCAGCAGTGGAATGCGGACAGGGATGGGGGCTAACTATGGCTACACCTTC	TRBJ1-2	NA	TRBD1	TRBV6-1
CASSPGARDEKLFF	TGTGCCAGCTCACCAGGGGCGCGCGATGAAAAACTGTTTTTT	TRBJ1-4	few	NA	TRBV18
CASSFGPGDLRSTEAFF	TGTGCCAGCAGCTTTGGGCCGGGGGACTTAAGAAGCACTGAAGCTTTCTTT	TRBJ1-1	NA	NA	TRBV11-1
CASSLALAGDGEQFF	TGCGCCAGCAGCTTGGCCTTAGCGGGAGATGGTGAGCAGTTCTTC	TRBJ2-1	NA	TRBD2	TRBV5-1
CASSSGLAGGIDEQYF	TGCGCCAGCAGCTCGGGACTAGCGGGGGGGATCGACGAGCAGTACTTC	TRBJ2-7	once	TRBD2	TRBV5-1
CASSPPTGGTDTQYF	TGTGCCAGCAGCCCCCCCACGGGGGGAACAGATACGCAGTATTTT	TRBJ2-3	NA	TRBD2	TRBV9
CASSQLAGVRNEQFF	TGTGCCAGCAGTCAGCTAGCGGGAGTACGGAATGAGCAGTTCTTC	TRBJ2-1	NA	TRBD2	TRBV6-5
CASSLAPGQPYNEQFF	TGCGCCAGCAGCTTGGCCCCGGGACAGCCGTACAATGAGCAGTTCTTC	TRBJ2-1	NA	TRBD1	TRBV5-1
CASPGRANYGYTF	TGTGCCAGCCCTGGGCGCGCTAACTATGGCTACACCTTC	TRBJ1-2	NA	NA	TRBV2
CAWMEGGRPSGYTF	TGTGCCTGGATGGAGGGCGGCAGGCCGTCTGGCTACACCTTC	TRBJ1-2	NA	NA	TRBV30
CASTSGRTGPSYEQYF	TGTGCCAGCACCAGCGGTCGGACTGGTCCCTCCTACGAGCAGTACTTC	TRBJ2-7	NA	NA	TRBV7-9
CASGSNGQPQHF	TGTGCTAGTGGTTCGAACGGTCAGCCCCAGCATTTT	TRBJ1-5	NA	NA	TRBV12-5
CAWSPQGNYGYTF	TGTGCCTGGAGTCCGCAGGGGAACTATGGCTACACCTTC	TRBJ1-2	NA	NA	TRBV30
CASRAGTSGYTDTQYF	TGTGCCAGCAGGGCGGGGACTAGCGGATACACAGATACGCAGTATTTT	TRBJ2-3	NA	TRBD2	TRBV2
CAWSVPDSHPQYF	TGTGCCTGGAGTGTACCCGACAGTCATCCGCAGTATTTT	TRBJ2-3	NA	NA	TRBV30
CASSQESGANVLTF	TGTGCCAGCTCACAGGAGTCTGGGGCCAACGTCCTGACTTTC	TRBJ2-6	NA	NA	TRBV18
CASSLLPGQIYEQYF	TGTGCCAGCAGCTTACTACCGGGACAGATCTACGAGCAGTACTTC	TRBJ2-7	NA	TRBD1	TRBV7-3
CASSRDSSSYNEQFF	TGCGCCAGCAGCAGGGACTCCAGCTCCTACAATGAGCAGTTCTTC	TRBJ2-1	NA	NA	TRBV5-1
CASSPSSGEQYF	TGTGCCAGCAGCCCATCCTCAGGGGAGCAGTACTTC	TRBJ2-7	NA	NA	TRBV11-3
CASSPPLGQGAYGYTF	TGTGCCAGCAGTCCTCCCTTGGGACAGGGGGCGTATGGCTACACCTTC	TRBJ1-2	NA	TRBD1	TRBV28
CAWRKGENNQPQHF	TGTGCCTGGAGGAAGGGGGAAAACAATCAGCCCCAGCATTTT	TRBJ1-5	NA	NA	TRBV30
CASSPYGEGNIQYF	TGTGCCAGCTCACCCTATGGGGAGGGAAACATTCAGTACTTC	TRBJ2-4	few	TRBD2	TRBV18
CASSQHRDRRYEQYF	TGTGCCAGCAGCCAACACCGGGACAGGCGGTACGAGCAGTACTTC	TRBJ2-7	NA	TRBD1	TRBV14
CAWRVRGGYTF	TGTGCCTGGAGGGTCAGGGGGGGCTACACCTTC	TRBJ1-2	NA	TRBD1	TRBV30
CASSVTGVYGYTF	TGTGCCAGTAGTGTGACAGGAGTCTATGGCTACACCTTC	TRBJ1-2	NA	NA	TRBV19
CASSLQLAGELFF	TGTGCCAGCAGCTTGCAGTTGGCCGGGGAGCTGTTTTTT	TRBJ2-2	NA	NA	TRBV11-2
CASSIAGPLDSAQHF	TGTGCCAGTAGTATAGCGGGGCCTCTGGACAGTGCCCAGCATTTT	TRBJ1-5	NA	NA	TRBV19
CASSRVSGELFF	TGTGCCAGCAGTCGGGTGTCCGGGGAGCTGTTTTTT	TRBJ2-2	NA	NA	TRBV6-5
CASSWGTGQGETQYF	TGTGCCAGCAGCTGGGGGACAGGGCAGGGAGAGACCCAGTACTTC	TRBJ2-5	once	TRBD1	TRBV11-3
CASSEGGYTDTQYF	TGCGCCAGCAGTGAAGGGGGTTACACAGATACGCAGTATTTT	TRBJ2-3	NA	NA	TRBV10-1
CAWKGRSEQFF	TGTGCCTGGAAAGGAAGGAGTGAGCAGTTCTTC	TRBJ2-1	NA	NA	TRBV30
CASSEGKGAGEQYF	TGTGCCAGCAGTGAAGGGAAGGGGGCAGGGGAGCAGTACTTC	TRBJ2-7	NA	TRBD1	TRBV6-1
CASSRSRTSGYEQYF	TGCGCCAGCAGCCGCTCCAGGACTAGCGGATACGAGCAGTACTTC	TRBJ2-7	NA	TRBD2	TRBV4-3
CASSLTGGYTF	TGTGCCAGCAGCTTAACAGGTGGCTACACCTTC	TRBJ1-2	NA	NA	TRBV7-2
CASSPARGLGYGYTF	TGTGCCAGCAGCCCGGCGAGGGGGCTGGGGTATGGCTACACCTTC	TRBJ1-2	NA	TRBD1	TRBV11-1
CASAPWGSYEQYF	TGCGCCAGCGCGCCCTGGGGCTCCTACGAGCAGTACTTC	TRBJ2-7	NA	NA	TRBV5-1
CAWYRGHTEAFF	TGTGCCTGGTACAGGGGGCACACTGAAGCTTTCTTT	TRBJ1-1	NA	TRBD1	TRBV30
CATRGGGVHQPQHF	TGTGCCACCCGGGGGGGCGGGGTCCATCAGCCCCAGCATTTT	TRBJ1-5	NA	NA	TRBV6-1
CASRTAMNTEAFF	TGTGCCAGCAGGACAGCCATGAACACTGAAGCTTTCTTT	TRBJ1-1	NA	NA	TRBV2
CAWGSDYSYEQYF	TGTGCCTGGGGTAGCGACTACTCCTACGAGCAGTACTTC	TRBJ2-7	few	NA	TRBV30
CASGRGELNEQFF	TGTGCCAGTGGGCGGGGGGAGCTTAATGAGCAGTTCTTC	TRBJ2-1	NA	TRBD2	TRBV7-3
CASSLLAQSRAEQYF	TGTGCCAGCAGCTTACTAGCCCAGTCAAGAGCCGAGCAGTACTTC	TRBJ2-7	NA	NA	TRBV5-6
CASSRAGVGYEQFF	TGTGCCAGTAGTAGGGCAGGGGTCGGGTATGAGCAGTTCTTC	TRBJ2-1	NA	NA	TRBV19
CASTAGWSWWPEQYF	TGTGCCAGCACCGCGGGGTGGAGCTGGTGGCCCGAGCAGTACTTC	TRBJ2-7	NA	NA	TRBV6-1
CASSATYEQYF	TGTGCCAGCAGCGCTACCTACGAGCAGTACTTC	TRBJ2-7	few	NA	TRBV28
CASSLRAGTSGRGNEQYF	TGCGCCAGCAGCCTGCGGGCGGGGACTAGCGGGAGAGGGAACGAGCAGTACTTC	TRBJ2-7	NA	TRBD2	TRBV5-1
CASSPQLGGITDTQYF	TGTGCCAGCTCACCGCAGTTGGGCGGGATAACGGATACGCAGTATTTT	TRBJ2-3	NA	NA	TRBV18
CAWSVRREANQPQHF	TGTGCCTGGAGTGTACGCAGGGAGGCCAATCAGCCCCAGCATTTT	TRBJ1-5	NA	NA	TRBV30
CASSSSGGGNSPLHF	TGTGCCAGCAGTTCCTCAGGGGGCGGTAATTCACCCCTCCACTTT	TRBJ1-6	NA	TRBD1	TRBV2
CASSPGLAVTDTQYF	TGTGCCAGCAGCCCTGGACTAGCGGTCACAGATACGCAGTATTTT	TRBJ2-3	NA	TRBD2	TRBV5-8
CASSSRLGNEQFF	TGTGCCAGCAGCTCGAGACTAGGAAATGAGCAGTTCTTC	TRBJ2-1	NA	NA	TRBV7-9
CASSAGTGMETQYF	TGTGCCAGCAGCGCAGGGACAGGGATGGAGACCCAGTACTTC	TRBJ2-5	NA	TRBD1	TRBV9